A selection of T cell receptor beta chains follows, all from one sample in a study of T cells in Graves' hyperthyroidism and ophthalmopathy. TCRdb re-derived calls from the multiplex PCR reads in MiXCR, one entry per CDR3 protein. The sample shows approximately 400,000 distinct CDR3 sequences, 14% to 15% of them seen only once. Sequencing was done on a sample of blood. The receptors here all came from a woman aged 25 to 39 with Graves' hyperthyroidism. The CDR3 runs from the conserved cysteine through the conserved F or W. A D gene is named only where the DNA matches it firmly. Not every row has a clone size; where given, it reads once, few, many or a size class.

j_call d_call clone_size v_call cdr3_nt cdr3_aa
TRBJ1-5 . many TRBV18 TGTGCCAGCTCACCGGGACACTATAGCAATCAGCCCCAGCATTTT CASSPGHYSNQPQHF
TRBJ2-3 TRBD2 . TRBV6-6 TGTGCCAGCAGTTACTCTAGCGGGTCGGGAGATACGCAGTATTTT CASSYSSGSGDTQYF
TRBJ2-7 . . TRBV6-1 TGTGCCAGCAGTTTAGCGTTGCAGCCCCACGAGCAGTACTTC CASSLALQPHEQYF
TRBJ1-6 . many TRBV2 TGTGCCAGCAGTGCGCGGACAGAGAATAATTCACCCCTCCACTTT CASSARTENNSPLHF
TRBJ1-3 . many TRBV5-1 TGCGCCAGCAGCTCACAGAGCTCTGGAAACACCATATATTTT CASSSQSSGNTIYF
TRBJ2-1 TRBD2 . TRBV5-1 TGCGCCAGCAGCTTGGGGGCTAGCGGGAGTGGTGGTGAGCAGTTCTTC CASSLGASGSGGEQFF
TRBJ2-1 TRBD1 many TRBV30 TGTGCCTGGAATACAGGGGGCTATGAGCAGTTCTTC CAWNTGGYEQFF
TRBJ2-3 TRBD2 many TRBV20-1 TGCAGTGCTAGATTGACTAGCGGGGGGTCGGCGCAGTATTTT CSARLTSGGSAQYF
TRBJ2-7 . many TRBV30 TGTGCCTGGAGTGAGGTTCTCTACGAGCAGTACTTC CAWSEVLYEQYF
TRBJ2-2 TRBD2 . TRBV20-1 TGCAGTGCCAAACTAGCGGGAGACACCGGGGAGCTGTTTTTT CSAKLAGDTGELFF